A single TCR beta chain is shown here with its context. The entry originates in a study of blood T cell repertoires in COVID-19. About the study: Samples came from the United States, Italy and Spain, spanning acute and convalescent COVID-19. From T cells, B-cell-depleted T cells, or PBMCs came the material, which was cDNA or gDNA.

Libraries were prepared by immunoSEQ multiplex PCR; TCRdb keeps only in-frame clonotypes and omits some of them. There are about 59,000 clones in the sample; approximately 79% occur only once, and 3% to 3.5% lies in the top ten. This receptor was obtained from a man aged 60 to 75 with acute or convalescent COVID-19. The sequenced material came from peripheral blood.

The CDR3 sequence is CASDQGRAAGRTEAFF. Here the CDR3 DNA reads TGCGCCAGCGACCAGGGGAGGGCGGCCGGGAGGACTGAAGCTTTCTTT. The gene calls are TRBV4-1 and TRBJ1-1; D perhaps matches TRBD1 (6 bases). Trimming removed 8 bases at V and 5 bases at J, with 24 bases between. This CDR3 contains 16 residues. The V gene's germline CDR1 is MGHRA and CDR2 YSYEKL.